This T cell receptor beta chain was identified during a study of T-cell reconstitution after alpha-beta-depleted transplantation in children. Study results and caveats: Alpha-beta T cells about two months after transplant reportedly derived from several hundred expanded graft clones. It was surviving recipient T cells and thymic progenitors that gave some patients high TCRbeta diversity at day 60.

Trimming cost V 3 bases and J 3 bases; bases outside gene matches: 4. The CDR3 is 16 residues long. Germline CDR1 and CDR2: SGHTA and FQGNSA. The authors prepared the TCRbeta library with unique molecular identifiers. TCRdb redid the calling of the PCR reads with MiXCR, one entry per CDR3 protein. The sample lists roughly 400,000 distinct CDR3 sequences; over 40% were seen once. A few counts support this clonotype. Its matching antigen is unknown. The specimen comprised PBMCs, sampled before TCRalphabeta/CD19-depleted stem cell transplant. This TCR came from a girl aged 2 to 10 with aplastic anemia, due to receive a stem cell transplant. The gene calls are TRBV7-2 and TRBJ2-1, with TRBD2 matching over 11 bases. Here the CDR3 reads CASSFSGRADYNEQFF. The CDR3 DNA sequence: TGTGCCAGCAGCTTTAGCGGGAGGGCAGACTACAATGAGCAGTTCTTC.